Presented here are 18 T cell receptor beta chains from one specimen sequenced in a study of cytomegalovirus exposure and HLA in healthy donors. PCR was performed using 60 Vbeta and 13 Jbeta primers. Here immunoSEQ multiplex PCR was the method, and the copy in TCRdb shows in-frame clones only, minus some. The table for this sample gives around 200,000 clones. The sequencing sample was made of PBMCs. The receptors shown here come from a woman younger than 30 in good health and CMV-seropositive.

J is TRBJ2-2 and V is TRBV7-9, with D uncertain. Germline V gene lookup returns CDR1 SEHNR and CDR2 FQNEAQ (reference sequence). This CDR3 spans 12 amino acids. V was trimmed by 5 bases and J by 3 bases, leaving 4 bases between them. The CDR3 is CASSLYTGELFF. The CDR3 nucleotides read TGTGCCAGCAGCCTCTACACCGGGGAGCTGTTTTTT.

The chain is built from TRBV10-3 and TRBJ2-5, with 7 positions matching TRBD2. Trimming at V came to 6 bases and at J to 4 bases, leaving 8 bases not matched to a gene. The CDR3 has 14 amino acids. CDR1 and CDR2 from the germline V gene are ENHRY and SYGVKD. CDR3 protein: CAIRQGGGGETQYF. The CDR3 coding sequence is TGTGCCATCAGGCAGGGCGGGGGAGGAGAGACCCAGTACTTC.

This rearrangement joins TRBV4-1 to TRBJ2-5; 9 bases agree with TRBD1. The J call may be incorrect, as the DNA end agrees better with TRBJ2-7. The CDR3 is made up of 17 amino acids. Germline V gene data show CDR1 as MGHRA and CDR2 as YSYEKL. The CDR3 protein is CASSLHSGTGPSYEQYF. The CDR3 region has the DNA TGCGCCAGCAGCCTCCACTCCGGGACAGGGCCCTCCTACGAGCAGTACTTC.

The rearrangement uses TRBV5-1 and TRBJ2-2; D possibly corresponds to TRBD1 (6 bases). Germline V CDR1 and CDR2: SGHRS, YFSETQ. This CDR3 spans 15 amino acids. With 4 bases removed from V and 1 base from J, the gap between germline ends came to 11 bases. The CDR3 spells CASSTQTGNTGELFF. DNA of the CDR3: TGCGCCAGCAGCACCCAGACAGGGAACACCGGGGAGCTGTTTTTT.

This CDR3 is CAIAYEQYF. CDR3 nucleotides: TGTGCCATCGCATACGAGCAGTACTTC. The chain carries TRBV10-3 and TRBJ2-5; the D is unclear. The last part of the DNA fits TRBJ2-7 better; the J call may be wrong. Germline V lookup: CDR1 ENHRY, CDR2 SYGVKD. The CDR3 runs 9 residues.

The rearrangement links TRBV4-2 to TRBJ1-5, with D perhaps TRBD1 (5 bases). This CDR3 contains 14 residues. Germline V lookup: CDR1 LGHNA, CDR2 YNFKEQ. Trimming shortened V by 0 bases and J by 7 bases, and 10 bases separated the two germline ends. CDR3 sequence: CASSQDQTEQPQHF. The DNA for the CDR3 is TGTGCCAGCAGCCAAGACCAGACAGAACAGCCCCAGCATTTT.

CDR3 sequence (DNA): TGTGCCAGCAGTGTGAATAGCGGGATATTTTCGGGGTACTTC. It encodes CASSVNSGIFSGYF. J is TRBJ2-7 and V is TRBV2; 8 bases fit TRBD2. The CDR3 loop spans 14 amino acids. Germline V CDR1 and CDR2: SNHLY, FYNNEI. Trimming took 4 bases from V and 12 from J; bases not matched to a gene: 14.

The chain employs TRBV2 and TRBJ1-4, with 7 bases identical to TRBD1. This CDR3 contains 16 residues. CDR1 is SNHLY and CDR2 is FYNNEI in the germline V gene. With 6 bases clipped from V and 5 bases from J, the junction kept 12 bases outside the gene matches. In DNA, the CDR3 is TGTGCCAGCAGGGACAGGCTGATGGGCCAAAATGAAAAACTGTTTTTT. The encoded protein is CASRDRLMGQNEKLFF.

V usage is TRBV6-5 and J usage is TRBJ1-6; 8 bases align to TRBD1. The V gene end was trimmed by 7 bases and the J gene end by 7 bases; junction bases not matched to a gene: 6. Germline lookup yields CDR1 MNHEY and CDR2 SVGAGI. This CDR3 region has 14 residues. CDR3 sequence: CASTSRTGNSPLHF. The CDR3 coding sequence is TGTGCCAGCACCTCGAGGACAGGGAATTCACCCCTCCACTTT.

The chain recombines TRBV6-5 with TRBJ2-3; TRBD2 matches 7 bases. The CDR3 runs 15 residues. CDR1 is MNHEY and CDR2 is SVGAGI in the germline V gene. V lost 2 bases, J lost 1 base, and 3 bases stayed unmatched. CDR3 region: CASSYAGVRTDTQYF. The CDR3 DNA sequence: TGTGCCAGCAGTTACGCGGGAGTTCGCACAGATACGCAGTATTTT.

The chain links TRBV7-8 to TRBJ2-1; TRBD2 matches at 8 bases. With 8 bases clipped from V and 9 bases from J, the junction kept 15 bases outside the gene matches. The CDR3 totals 15 residues. The germline V gene encodes CDR1 SGHVS and CDR2 FQNEAQ. DNA for the CDR3: TGTGCCAGCGCTATACGGTTTGGGACTAGAGGTGAGCAGTTCTTC. Protein product: CASAIRFGTRGEQFF.

The chain is built from TRBV18 and TRBJ1-2; D unclear. The ends were cut back, 3 bases at V and 1 base at J, with 9 bases in the middle. CDR3 length: 14 residues. Germline-derived CDR1 and CDR2 are KGHSH and LQKENI. CDR3 in DNA: TGTGCCAGCTCACCGGGAGTCAGTAACTATGGCTACACCTTC. Residues: CASSPGVSNYGYTF.

The CDR3 loop reads CASSLSGVGEAFF. The CDR3, as DNA: TGTGCCAGCAGTTTATCCGGGGTTGGGGAAGCTTTCTTT. This chain uses TRBV27 with TRBJ1-1; no definite D call. Germline V gives CDR1 MNHEY, CDR2 SMNVEV (reference sequence). Trimming took 0 bases from V and 8 from J, leaving 10 bases between them. The CDR3 extends over 13 amino acids.

The rearrangement joins TRBV10-3 to TRBJ1-1; the D gene is possibly TRBD1 (5 bases). The germline V gene has CDR1 ENHRY and CDR2 SYGVKD. Trimming left V 3 bases short and J 5 bases short, with 10 bases between. The CDR3 is 13 residues long. The CDR3: CAISEGAWTEAFF. CDR3 coding DNA: TGTGCCATCAGTGAAGGGGCTTGGACTGAAGCTTTCTTT.

The DNA for the CDR3 is TGTGCCAGCAGCTCCACAGGGGCGAACACTGAAGCTTTCTTT. It specifies CASSSTGANTEAFF. The chain carries TRBV7-2 and TRBJ1-1; TRBD1 agrees at 7 bases. The junction had 3 bases not matched to a gene; V was cut back by 4 bases and J by 1 base. The germline V gene encodes CDR1 SGHTA and CDR2 FQGNSA. The CDR3 covers 14 residues.

V usage is TRBV6-1 and J usage is TRBJ1-1, with D perhaps TRBD1 (6 bases). Trimming took 1 base from V and 5 from J, leaving 14 bases between them. The CDR3 runs to 15 residues. Germline CDR1 is MNHNS and CDR2 is SASEGT. CDR3 DNA sequence: TGTGCCAGCAGTGAAGGCCCAGGGGCAAGAACTGAAGCTTTCTTT. Amino acid sequence: CASSEGPGARTEAFF.

The gene calls are TRBV5-4 and TRBJ2-1, with TRBD2 matching 13 bases. The J segment lost 4 bases and the V segment lost 4 bases, leaving 5 bases of the junction unmatched. Germline CDR1 SGHNT, CDR2 YYREEE (reference sequence). The CDR3 length is 16 residues. The CDR3 DNA reads as TGTGCCAGCAGCCTACCGGGACTAGCGGGATACAATGAGCAGTTCTTC. This encodes CASSLPGLAGYNEQFF.

This chain uses TRBV11-2 with TRBJ2-5, with 8 bases that match TRBD2. This CDR3 region has 17 residues. Germline values: CDR1 SGHAT, CDR2 FQNNGV. V shed 5 bases, J shed 3 bases, and the junction held 14 bases outside the gene matches. The DNA of the CDR3 is TGTGCCAGCAGCATCGCAGGGGCGGGGGGCTTAAAAGAGACCCAGTACTTC. Protein sequence: CASSIAGAGGLKETQYF.